This T cell receptor (beta chain) was identified in a study of T cell repertoires in ileal Crohn's disease. Study as a whole: Surgery for a complication: stricturing in roughly 61%, penetrating in about 39%.

Study findings and constraints: High-frequency clones were more common in sorted CD8 than CD4 cells. Clonal expansions were more frequent in active smokers than non-smokers at surgery. Every patient over 26.8% clonality showed endoscopic recurrence.

This clone was counted between two and nine times. The antigen remains undetermined. The CDR3 has 13 amino acids. CDR1 KGHSH and CDR2 LQKENI come from the germline V gene. V lost 5 bases and J 4 bases, leaving 8 bases between the germline ends. Measured with immunoSEQ multiplex PCR; TCRdb has only the in-frame clones, and not every one. The sample consists of about 16,000 clones, more than 55% of them appearing once. Sequenced sample: ileal tissue. This TCR was sampled from an adult with Crohn's disease. The J gene is TRBJ2-2, the V gene TRBV18; D remains unclear. The CDR3 is CASSSPGTGELFF. DNA of the CDR3: TGTGCCAGCTCATCCCCAGGCACCGGGGAGCTGTTTTTT.